This paragraph covers one TCR beta chain sequence. Its antigen is currently not known. Qualities for individual bases were not recorded, and no much larger clone is one base off. The sample originates from a study of T cell changes during pregnancy in multiple sclerosis (dated by TCRdb to the late 2010s). With regard to the full study: Changes in the T cell repertoire over the course of pregnancy were examined in this study in women with multiple sclerosis.

Library preparation employed the immunoSEQ multiplex PCR assay. TCRdb took over this immuneACCESS table, retaining in-frame rearrangements with V and J assigned. Such tables are incomplete; in checked studies, under half of the missing clones stem from an unresolved V gene, and the remainder is unexplained. Recorded for this sample are tens of thousands of clones; 88% of them occurred a single time. The leading ten clones occupy approximately 1.8% of the sample. The origin of this receptor is a female donor with multiple sclerosis, enrolled in a pregnancy study. This specimen consisted of peripheral blood, obtained in the first trimester of pregnancy.

CDR3 region: CASSLRVSGTGDNQPQHF. The DNA sequence reads TGTGCCAGCAGCCTCCGGGTAAGCGGGACAGGAGACAATCAGCCCCAGCATTTT. The rearrangement combines TRBV5-6 with TRBJ1-5, and TRBD1 matches 8 of the central bases. V has 4 bases trimmed and J has 3 bases trimmed; junction bases matching no gene number 15. CDR1 is given as SGHDT and CDR2 as YYEEEE, both from the germline V gene. Counted from cysteine to phenylalanine, this CDR3 has 18 amino acids. Only the CDR3 portion is preserved as DNA: 54 bases, with reading frame beginning at the first base.